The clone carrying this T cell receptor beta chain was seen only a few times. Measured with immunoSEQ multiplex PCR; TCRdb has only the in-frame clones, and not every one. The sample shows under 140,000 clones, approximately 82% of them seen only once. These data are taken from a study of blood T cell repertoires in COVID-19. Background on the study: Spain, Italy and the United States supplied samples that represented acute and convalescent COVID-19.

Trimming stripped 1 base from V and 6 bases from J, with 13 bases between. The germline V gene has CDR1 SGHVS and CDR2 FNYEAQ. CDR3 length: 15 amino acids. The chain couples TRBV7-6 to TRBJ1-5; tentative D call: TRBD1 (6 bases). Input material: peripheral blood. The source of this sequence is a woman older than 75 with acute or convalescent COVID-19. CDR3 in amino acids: CASSLDEGVSQPQHF. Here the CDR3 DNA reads TGTGCCAGCAGCTTAGATGAGGGGGTGAGTCAGCCCCAGCATTTT.